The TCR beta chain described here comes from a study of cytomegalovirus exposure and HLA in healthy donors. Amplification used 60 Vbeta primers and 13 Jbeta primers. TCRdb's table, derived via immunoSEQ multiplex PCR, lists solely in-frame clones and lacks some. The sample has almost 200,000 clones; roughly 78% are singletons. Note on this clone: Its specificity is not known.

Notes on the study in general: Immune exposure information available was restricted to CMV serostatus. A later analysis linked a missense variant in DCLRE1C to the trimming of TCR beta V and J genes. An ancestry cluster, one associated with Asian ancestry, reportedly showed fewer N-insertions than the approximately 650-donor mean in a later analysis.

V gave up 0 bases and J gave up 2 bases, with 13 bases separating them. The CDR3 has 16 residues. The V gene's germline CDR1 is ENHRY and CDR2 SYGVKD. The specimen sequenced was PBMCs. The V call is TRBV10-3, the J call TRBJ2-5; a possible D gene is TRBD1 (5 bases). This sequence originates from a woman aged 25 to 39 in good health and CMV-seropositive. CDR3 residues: CAISESAGNVQETQYF. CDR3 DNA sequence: TGTGCCATCAGTGAGTCGGCAGGGAATGTGCAAGAGACCCAGTACTTC.